A single sample is the source of the 9 T cell receptor beta chains below, sequenced in a study of T cell changes during pregnancy in multiple sclerosis (dated by TCRdb to about 2019). Libraries were built with the immunoSEQ multiplex PCR assay. TCRdb took this table from immuneACCESS and kept in-frame rearrangements with V and J called. Such tables lack part of the clones; where checked against another copy, unresolved V genes explain under half of the gap, and the rest is unexplained. The sample table records approximately 69,000 clones; roughly nine tenths of these occur just once. Under 0.35% of the sample rests with the top ten. The sample was CD4+ T cells from peripheral blood mononuclear cells, taken in the third trimester of pregnancy. Receptors were obtained from a female donor in good health, enrolled as a control in a pregnancy study.

V and J are TRBV7-9 and TRBJ2-2; D may be TRBD2 (5 bases). The CDR3 sequence is 14 residues long. In germline, CDR1 is SEHNR, CDR2 FQNEAQ (reference sequence). V was clipped by 1 base and J by 7 bases, with 10 bases between them. Here the CDR3 DNA reads TGTGCCAGCAGCTTAGAGCGGCAAAACGGGGAGCTGTTTTTT. This encodes CASSLERQNGELFF.

The CDR3 DNA reads as TGTGCCAGCTCACTGGGGACAGGGCCACAAGAGCAGTACTTC. This translates into CASSLGTGPQEQYF. This chain joins TRBV18 and TRBJ2-7; 9 nucleotides align to TRBD1. Germline V gene data show CDR1 as KGHSH and CDR2 as LQKENI. V gave up 4 bases and J gave up 7 bases; unmatched junction bases: 8. The CDR3 sequence is 14 residues long. Complete variable domain (other parts from reference TRBV18 and TRBJ2-7): NAGVMQNPRHLVRRRGQEARLRCSPMKGHSHVYWYRQLPEEGLKFMVYLQKENIIDESGMPKERFSAEFPKEGPSILRIQQVVRGDSAAYFCASSLGTGPQEQYFGPGTRLTVT.

This clone was seen just once. V gene TRBV30 combines with J gene TRBJ2-7; TRBD1 matches 8 bases. After removal of 3 bases from V and 3 bases from J, the junction contained 4 bases not matched to a gene. This CDR3 contains 13 residues. Per the germline V gene, CDR1 is GTSNPN and CDR2 is SVGIG (reference sequence). CDR3 in DNA: TGTGCCTGGAGCGGACAGGGCGGCTACGAGCAGTACTTC. Translation: CAWSGQGGYEQYF.

The rearrangement links TRBV5-4 to TRBJ2-3; D is perhaps TRBD2 (6 bases). The CDR3 contains 16 residues. Trimming pared 4 bases from V and 2 bases from J, leaving 17 bases between. Per the germline V gene, CDR1 is SGHNT and CDR2 is YYREEE (reference sequence). CDR3 DNA: TGTGCCAGCAGCCTACGGGTCTCGGGGGTCACAGATACGCAGTATTTT. It codes for CASSLRVSGVTDTQYF.

The chain employs TRBV10-3 and TRBJ1-1; 7 positions agree with TRBD1. The J call may be in error: the DNA end matches TRBJ1-6 better. CDR1 ENHRY and CDR2 SYGVKD come from the germline V gene. The CDR3 is 14 amino acids. The DNA of the CDR3 is TGTGCCATCATAGATCAAGTTATGGGACAGTTCCTCCACTTT. Its protein is CAIIDQVMGQFLHF.

The chain is built from TRBV7-8 and TRBJ2-2; D might be TRBD1 (6 bases). CDR1 is SGHVS, CDR2 FQNEAQ, per germline. The V end lost 5 bases, the J end lost 4 bases, and 20 bases lay between the germline ends. The length of the CDR3 is 17 residues. The CDR3, as DNA: TGTGCCAGCAGCCCCTCCTGGTCGGGACACAGCACCGGGGAGCTGTTTTTT. Translation gives CASSPSWSGHSTGELFF.

This clone turned up a few times. The chain has TRBV21-1 and TRBJ2-7; the table's D gene call, TRBD2, was not cross checked with the DNA. TRBV21-1 has pseudogene status. The CDR3 consists of 16 residues. The CDR3 is CASSKGGAEGHYEQYF. The CDR3 DNA follows: TGTGCCAGCAGCAAGGGGGGGGCGGAGGGGCACTACGAGCAGTACTTC.

The chain has TRBV5-4 and TRBJ2-2; 13 bases line up with TRBD2. The germline V gene has CDR1 SGHNT and CDR2 YYREEE (reference sequence). V shed 3 bases and J 6 bases; nucleotides not matched to a gene: 5. The CDR3 is made up of 16 amino acids. This CDR3 is CASSSLAGGIAGELFF. CDR3 coding DNA: TGTGCCAGCAGCTCACTAGCGGGGGGGATTGCCGGGGAGCTGTTTTTT.

J is TRBJ2-2 and V is TRBV6-5; TRBD2 agrees at 9 bases. The germline V gene has CDR1 MNHEY and CDR2 SVGAGI. The CDR3 totals 15 residues. The J segment lost 4 bases and the V segment lost 4 bases, leaving 4 bases of the junction unmatched. The CDR3 sequence is CASSLMTSGTGELFF. The CDR3 bases are TGTGCCAGCAGTTTAATGACTAGCGGCACCGGGGAGCTGTTTTTT.